This T cell receptor beta chain is from a study of siplizumab effects on memory and regulatory T cells. The V gene end was trimmed by 8 bases and the J gene end by 0 bases; junction bases not matched to a gene: 2. The CDR3 runs to 14 residues. Germline assignment: CDR1 MNHEY and CDR2 SMNVEV (reference sequence). Whole-study findings and limits: Just a small share of alloreactive clones was traced back to unstimulated subsets.

TCRdb's copy holds only in-frame clones and misses some; the assay was immunoSEQ multiplex PCR. The sample has about 72,000 clones, about 90% seen once. A remark on this clone: Its antigen is undetermined.

The TCR comes from a human donor in good health. V usage is TRBV27 and J usage is TRBJ2-2; 8 bases line up with TRBD1. The sample taken for sequencing was CD8+ T cells sorted from blood. The DNA of the CDR3 is TGTGCCAGCCGACAGGGGACGAACACCGGGGAGCTGTTTTTT. Translated, it gives CASRQGTNTGELFF.